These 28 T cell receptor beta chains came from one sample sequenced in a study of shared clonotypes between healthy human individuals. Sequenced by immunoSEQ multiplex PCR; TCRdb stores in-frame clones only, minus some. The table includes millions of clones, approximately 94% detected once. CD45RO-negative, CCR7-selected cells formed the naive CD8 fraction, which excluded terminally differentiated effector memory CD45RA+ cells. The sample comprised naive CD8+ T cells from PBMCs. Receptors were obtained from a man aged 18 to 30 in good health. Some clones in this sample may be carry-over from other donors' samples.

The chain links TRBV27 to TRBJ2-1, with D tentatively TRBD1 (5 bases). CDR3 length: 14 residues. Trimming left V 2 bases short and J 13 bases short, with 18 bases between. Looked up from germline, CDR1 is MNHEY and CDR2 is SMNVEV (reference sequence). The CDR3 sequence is CASSLNGQPSGQFF. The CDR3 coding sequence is TGTGCCAGCAGTTTAAATGGACAACCTTCGGGTCAGTTCTTC.

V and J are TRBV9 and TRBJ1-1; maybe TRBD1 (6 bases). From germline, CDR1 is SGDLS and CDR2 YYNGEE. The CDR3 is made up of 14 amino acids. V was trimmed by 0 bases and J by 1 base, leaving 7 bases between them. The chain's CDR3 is CASSVAGANTEAFF. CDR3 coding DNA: TGTGCCAGCAGCGTAGCGGGGGCGAACACTGAAGCTTTCTTT.

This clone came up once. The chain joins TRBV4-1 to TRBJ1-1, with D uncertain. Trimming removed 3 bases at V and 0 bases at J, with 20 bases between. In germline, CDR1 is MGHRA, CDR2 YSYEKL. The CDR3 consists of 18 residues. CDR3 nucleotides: TGCGCCAGCAGCCAGACTTTACTATTTGAGGGAATGAACACTGAAGCTTTCTTT. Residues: CASSQTLLFEGMNTEAFF.

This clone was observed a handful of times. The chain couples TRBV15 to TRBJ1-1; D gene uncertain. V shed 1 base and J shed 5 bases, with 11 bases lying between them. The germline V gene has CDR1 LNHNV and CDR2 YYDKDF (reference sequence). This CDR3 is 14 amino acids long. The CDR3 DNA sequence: TGTGCCACCAGCAGAGTCCGGGCGGGGACTGAAGCTTTCTTT. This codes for CATSRVRAGTEAFF.

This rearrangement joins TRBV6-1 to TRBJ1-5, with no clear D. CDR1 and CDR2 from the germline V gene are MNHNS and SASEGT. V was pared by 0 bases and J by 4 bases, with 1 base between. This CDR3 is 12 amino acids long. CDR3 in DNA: TGTGCCAGCAGTGAAGCGAATCAGCCCCAGCATTTT. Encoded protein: CASSEANQPQHF.

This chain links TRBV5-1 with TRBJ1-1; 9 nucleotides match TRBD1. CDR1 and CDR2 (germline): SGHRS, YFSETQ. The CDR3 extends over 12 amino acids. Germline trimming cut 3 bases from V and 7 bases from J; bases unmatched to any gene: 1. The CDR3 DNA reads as TGCGCCAGCAGCTCGACAGGGGGTGAAGCTTTCTTT. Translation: CASSSTGGEAFF.

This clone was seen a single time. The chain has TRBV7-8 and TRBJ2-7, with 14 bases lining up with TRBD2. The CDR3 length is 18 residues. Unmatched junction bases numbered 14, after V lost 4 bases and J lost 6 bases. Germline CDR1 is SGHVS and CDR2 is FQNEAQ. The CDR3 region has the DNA TGTGCCAGCAGCTCCGGACTAGCGGGAGGATCGGCATCTCCCGAGCAGTACTTC. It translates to CASSSGLAGGSASPEQYF.

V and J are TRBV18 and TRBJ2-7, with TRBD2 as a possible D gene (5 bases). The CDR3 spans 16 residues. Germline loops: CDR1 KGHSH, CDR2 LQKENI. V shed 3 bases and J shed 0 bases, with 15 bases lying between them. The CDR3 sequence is CASSPLLGGSSYEQYF. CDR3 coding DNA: TGTGCCAGCTCACCGTTACTAGGCGGAAGCTCCTACGAGCAGTACTTC.

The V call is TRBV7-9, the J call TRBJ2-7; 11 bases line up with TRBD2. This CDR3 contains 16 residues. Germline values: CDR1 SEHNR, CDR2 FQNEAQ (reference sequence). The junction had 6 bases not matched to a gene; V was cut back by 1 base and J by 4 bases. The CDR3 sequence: CASSLVNTSGSYEQYF. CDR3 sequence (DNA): TGTGCCAGCAGCTTAGTTAACACTAGCGGGAGTTACGAGCAGTACTTC.

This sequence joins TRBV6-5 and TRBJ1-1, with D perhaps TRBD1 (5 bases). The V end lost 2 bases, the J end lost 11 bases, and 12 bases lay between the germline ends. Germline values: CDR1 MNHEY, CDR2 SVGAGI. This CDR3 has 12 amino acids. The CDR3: CASSYPWGGAFF. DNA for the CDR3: TGTGCCAGCAGTTACCCCTGGGGGGGTGCTTTCTTT.

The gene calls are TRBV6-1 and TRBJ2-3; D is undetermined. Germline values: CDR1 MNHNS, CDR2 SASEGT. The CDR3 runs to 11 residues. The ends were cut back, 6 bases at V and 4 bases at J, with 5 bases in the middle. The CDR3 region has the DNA TGTGCCAGCAGCTTCCCAGATACGCAGTATTTT. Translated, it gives CASSFPDTQYF.

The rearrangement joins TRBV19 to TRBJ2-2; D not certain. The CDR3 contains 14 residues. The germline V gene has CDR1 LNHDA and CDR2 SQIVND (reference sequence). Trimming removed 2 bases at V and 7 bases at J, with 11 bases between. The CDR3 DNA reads TGTGCCAGTAGTATAAGGACCGCGATCGGGGAGCTGTTTTTT. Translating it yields CASSIRTAIGELFF. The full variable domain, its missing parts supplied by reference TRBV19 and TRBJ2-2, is DGGITQSPKYLFRKEGQNVTLSCEQNLNHDAMYWYRQDPGQGLRLIYYSQIVNDFQKGDIAEGYSVSREKKESFPLTVTSAQKNPTAFYLCASSIRTAIGELFFGEGSRLTVL.

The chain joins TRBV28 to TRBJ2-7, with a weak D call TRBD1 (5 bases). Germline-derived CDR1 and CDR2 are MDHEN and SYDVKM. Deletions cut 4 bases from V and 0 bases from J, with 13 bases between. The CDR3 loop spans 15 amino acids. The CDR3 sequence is CASSYRTKFSYEQYF. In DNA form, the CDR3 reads TGTGCCAGCAGTTATCGGACAAAGTTCTCCTACGAGCAGTACTTC.

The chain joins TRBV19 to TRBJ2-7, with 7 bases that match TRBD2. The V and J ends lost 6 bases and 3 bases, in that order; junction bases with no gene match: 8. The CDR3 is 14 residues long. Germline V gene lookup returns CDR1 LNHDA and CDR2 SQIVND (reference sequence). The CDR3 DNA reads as TGTGCCAGTAGCCAGCGGGAAAATGGCTACGAGCAGTACTTC. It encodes CASSQRENGYEQYF.

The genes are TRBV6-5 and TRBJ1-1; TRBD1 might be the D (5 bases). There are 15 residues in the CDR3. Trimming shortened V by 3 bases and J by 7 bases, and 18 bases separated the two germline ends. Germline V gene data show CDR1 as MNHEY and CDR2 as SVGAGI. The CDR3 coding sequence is TGTGCCAGCAGTTATCGTCCGGGACCAGGGCTTGAAGCTTTCTTT. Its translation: CASSYRPGPGLEAFF.

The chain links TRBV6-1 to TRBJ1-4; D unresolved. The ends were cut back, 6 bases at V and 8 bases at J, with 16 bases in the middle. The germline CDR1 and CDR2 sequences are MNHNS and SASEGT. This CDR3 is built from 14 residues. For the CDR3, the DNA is TGTGCCAGCAGAGAGATGGTACGAGGGGAAAAACTGTTTTTT. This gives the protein CASREMVRGEKLFF.

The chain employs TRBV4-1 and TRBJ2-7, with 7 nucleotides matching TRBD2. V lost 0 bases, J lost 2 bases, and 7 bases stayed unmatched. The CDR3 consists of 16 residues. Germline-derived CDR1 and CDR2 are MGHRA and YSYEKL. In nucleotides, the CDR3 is TGCGCCAGCAGCCAAGATCGGGCTAGCGGTCCCTACGAGCAGTACTTC. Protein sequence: CASSQDRASGPYEQYF.

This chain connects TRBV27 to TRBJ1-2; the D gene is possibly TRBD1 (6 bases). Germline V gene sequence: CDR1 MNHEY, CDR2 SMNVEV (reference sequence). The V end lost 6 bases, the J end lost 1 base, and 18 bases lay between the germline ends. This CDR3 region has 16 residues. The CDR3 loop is CASRFTGTLNNYGYTF. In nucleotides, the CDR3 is TGTGCCAGCAGATTTACAGGGACTTTAAATAACTATGGCTACACCTTC.

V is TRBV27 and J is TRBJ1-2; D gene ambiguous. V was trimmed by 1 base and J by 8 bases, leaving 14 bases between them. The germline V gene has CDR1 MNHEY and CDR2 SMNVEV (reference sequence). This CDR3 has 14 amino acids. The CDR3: CASSLYRGSDGYTF. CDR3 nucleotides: TGTGCCAGCAGTTTATATCGGGGATCTGACGGCTACACCTTC.

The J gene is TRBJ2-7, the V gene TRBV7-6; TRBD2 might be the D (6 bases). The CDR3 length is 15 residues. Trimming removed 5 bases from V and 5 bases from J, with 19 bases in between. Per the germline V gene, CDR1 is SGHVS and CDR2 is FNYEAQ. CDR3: CASSPGLTSSDEQYF. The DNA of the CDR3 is TGTGCCAGCAGCCCGGGACTGACTTCGTCGGACGAGCAGTACTTC.

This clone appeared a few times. The CDR3 sequence is CASPSPGTANTEAFF. Written as DNA, the CDR3 is TGTGCCTCTCCGTCACCCGGGACAGCGAACACTGAAGCTTTCTTT. V usage is TRBV7-9 and J usage is TRBJ1-1; TRBD1 matches 7 bases. The V segment lost 11 bases and the J segment 1 base; nucleotides outside the gene matches: 13. The V gene's germline CDR1 is SEHNR and CDR2 FQNEAQ (reference sequence). The CDR3 loop spans 15 amino acids.

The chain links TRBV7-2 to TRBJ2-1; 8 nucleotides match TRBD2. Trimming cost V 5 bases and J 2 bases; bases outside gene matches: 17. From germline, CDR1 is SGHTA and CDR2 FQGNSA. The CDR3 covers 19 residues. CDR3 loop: CASSLRMLVLAGPYNEQFF. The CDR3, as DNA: TGTGCCAGCAGCCTTAGGATGTTGGTCCTAGCGGGCCCCTACAATGAGCAGTTCTTC.

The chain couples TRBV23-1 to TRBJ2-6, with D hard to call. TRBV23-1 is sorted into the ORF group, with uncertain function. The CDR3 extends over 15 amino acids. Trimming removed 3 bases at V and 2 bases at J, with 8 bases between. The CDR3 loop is CASSHPSTGANVLTF. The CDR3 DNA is TGCGCCAGCAGTCACCCGTCCACTGGGGCCAACGTCCTGACTTTC.

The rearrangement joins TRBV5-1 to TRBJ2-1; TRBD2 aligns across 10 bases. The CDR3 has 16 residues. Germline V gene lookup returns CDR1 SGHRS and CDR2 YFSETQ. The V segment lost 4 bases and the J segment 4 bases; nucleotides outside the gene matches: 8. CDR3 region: CASSDVVAGGYNEQFF. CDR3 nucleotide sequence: TGCGCCAGCAGCGACGTGGTAGCGGGAGGATACAATGAGCAGTTCTTC. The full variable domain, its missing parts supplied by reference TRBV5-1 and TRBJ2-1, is KAGVTQTPRYLIKTRGQQVTLSCSPISGHRSVSWYQQTPGQGLQFLFEYFSETQRNKGNFPGRFSGRQFSNSRSEMNVSTLELGDSALYLCASSDVVAGGYNEQFFGPGTRLTVL.

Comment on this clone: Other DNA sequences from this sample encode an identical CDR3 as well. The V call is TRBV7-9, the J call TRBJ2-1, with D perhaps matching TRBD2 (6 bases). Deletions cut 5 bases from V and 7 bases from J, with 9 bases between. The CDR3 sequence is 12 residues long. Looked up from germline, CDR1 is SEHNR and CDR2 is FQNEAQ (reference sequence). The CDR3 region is CASSLGLNEQFF. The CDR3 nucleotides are TGTGCCAGCAGCCTGGGACTTAATGAGCAGTTCTTC. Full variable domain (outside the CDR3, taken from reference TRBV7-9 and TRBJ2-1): DTGVSQNPRHKITKRGQNVTFRCDPISEHNRLYWYRQTLGQGPEFLTYFQNEAQLEKSRLLSDRFSAERPKGSFSTLEIQRTEQGDSAMYLCASSLGLNEQFFGPGTRLTVL.

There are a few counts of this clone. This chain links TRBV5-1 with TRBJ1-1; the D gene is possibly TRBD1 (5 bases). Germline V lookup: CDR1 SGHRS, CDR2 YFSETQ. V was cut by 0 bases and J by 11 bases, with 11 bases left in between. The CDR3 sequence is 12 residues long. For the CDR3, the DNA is TGCGCCAGCAGCTTGGCGGGGGATGGTGCTTTCTTT. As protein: CASSLAGDGAFF.

The DNA for the CDR3 is TGTGCCAGCAGCTCCCTGGTCATGCAAGAGACCCAGTACTTC. Its protein product is CASSSLVMQETQYF. The chain employs TRBV7-9 and TRBJ2-5; D gene uncertain. CDR1 is SEHNR and CDR2 is FQNEAQ in the germline V gene (reference sequence). Between the trimmed V and J ends, which lost 4 bases and 2 bases, there was a span of 11 bases. This CDR3 region has 14 residues. The whole variable domain, remainder taken from reference TRBV7-9 and TRBJ2-5, is DTGVSQNPRHKITKRGQNVTFRCDPISEHNRLYWYRQTLGQGPEFLTYFQNEAQLEKSRLLSDRFSAERPKGSFSTLEIQRTEQGDSAMYLCASSSLVMQETQYFGPGTRLLVL.

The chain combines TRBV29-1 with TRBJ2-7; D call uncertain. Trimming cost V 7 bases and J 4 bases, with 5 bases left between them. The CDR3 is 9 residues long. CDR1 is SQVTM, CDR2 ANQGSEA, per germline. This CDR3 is CSEGYEQYF. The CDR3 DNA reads TGCAGCGAAGGATACGAGCAGTACTTC.